This passage covers 16 T cell receptor beta chains from one sample sequenced in a study of blood T cell repertoires in COVID-19. Sequenced by immunoSEQ multiplex PCR; TCRdb stores in-frame clones only, minus some. Here the sample spans hundreds of thousands of clones, about 85% being singletons. The specimen was peripheral blood. The receptors shown here come from an elderly woman with active or convalescent COVID-19.

The gene calls are TRBV4-3 and TRBJ2-2; 12 nucleotides line up with TRBD1. CDR3 length equals 22 residues. Per the germline V gene, CDR1 is LGHNA and CDR2 is YSLEER. With 0 bases clipped from V and 5 bases from J, the junction kept 19 bases outside the gene matches. The CDR3 bases are TGCGCCAGCAGCCAAGATGACTCACCGGAGGGACAGGGGGCTCCAGGAACCGGGGAGCTGTTTTTT. Translation gives CASSQDDSPEGQGAPGTGELFF.

This clone was seen once. The V gene is TRBV28, the J gene TRBJ2-7; possible D gene TRBD1, 5 bases. Trimming cost V 3 bases and J 7 bases, with 19 bases left between them. Germline V CDR1 and CDR2: MDHEN, SYDVKM. CDR3 size: 15 residues. The CDR3: CASSFPPLGLGEQYF. CDR3 sequence (DNA): TGTGCCAGCAGTTTTCCCCCGTTGGGGCTAGGGGAGCAGTACTTC.

This clone was seen just once. The chain has TRBV6-5 and TRBJ1-1; TRBD1 might be the D (6 bases). Trimming pared 4 bases from V and 5 bases from J, leaving 14 bases between. The length of the CDR3 is 14 residues. The germline CDR1 and CDR2 sequences are MNHEY and SVGAGI. The CDR3 nucleotides read TGTGCCAGCAGTTCGATCGCCGGGACAACTGAAGCTTTCTTT. Residues: CASSSIAGTTEAFF.

The DNA of the CDR3 is TGTGCCACCAGCTCGGACAGGGGGCGGGAAACTGAAGCTTTCTTT. It specifies CATSSDRGRETEAFF. This rearrangement joins TRBV24-1 to TRBJ1-1; TRBD1 agrees at 11 bases. V lost 7 bases to trimming and J lost 5 bases; unmatched junction nucleotides: 8. Looked up from germline, CDR1 is KGHDR and CDR2 is SFDVKD. The CDR3 length is 15 residues.

The chain uses TRBV6-4 and TRBJ2-6; maybe TRBD2 (6 bases). With 2 bases removed from V and 3 bases from J, the gap between germline ends came to 11 bases. The CDR3 is made up of 16 amino acids. Germline V gene data show CDR1 as MRHNA and CDR2 as SNTAGT. The CDR3 loop reads CASSDPRGFGANVLTF. The CDR3 nucleotides read TGTGCCAGCAGTGACCCCCGGGGGTTTGGGGCCAACGTCCTGACTTTC.

The chain employs TRBV27 and TRBJ2-7, with a possible D match to TRBD2 (6 bases). Germline CDR1 is MNHEY and CDR2 is SMNVEV (reference sequence). The V and J ends lost 2 bases and 6 bases respectively, with 20 bases between them. The CDR3 sequence is 16 residues long. CDR3 coding DNA: TGTGCCAGCAGTTTAAGTTTGAGCGGGCTAGCTCGCGAGCAGTACTTC. Translation gives CASSLSLSGLAREQYF.

This clone was detected only once. The V gene is TRBV2, the J gene TRBJ2-7, with D perhaps matching TRBD2 (5 bases). The CDR3 loop spans 14 amino acids. In germline, CDR1 is SNHLY, CDR2 FYNNEI. The V end was cut by 8 bases, the J end by 2 bases, with 16 bases between. The CDR3 coding sequence is TGTGCCAGCCTAAGCGGACCCACCGCCTACGAGCAGTACTTC. Its translation: CASLSGPTAYEQYF.

This clone was seen only a few times. The gene calls are TRBV9 and TRBJ2-2; perhaps TRBD2 as D (5 bases). The CDR3 loop spans 14 amino acids. Germline lookup yields CDR1 SGDLS and CDR2 YYNGEE. V lost 0 bases and J 2 bases, leaving 5 bases between the germline ends. CDR3 residues: CASSVGLNTGELFF. CDR3 coding DNA: TGTGCCAGCAGCGTAGGACTAAACACCGGGGAGCTGTTTTTT.

The CDR3 loop reads CASSSDTKGLAGRGAKNIQYF. DNA of the CDR3: TGCGCCAGCAGCTCCGACACAAAGGGACTAGCGGGGCGGGGGGCCAAAAACATTCAGTACTTC. The J gene is TRBJ2-4, the V gene TRBV5-1; TRBD2 aligns across 13 bases. Germline values: CDR1 SGHRS, CDR2 YFSETQ. This CDR3 spans 21 amino acids. Trimming cost V 3 bases and J 1 base; bases outside gene matches: 16.

V gene TRBV13 combines with J gene TRBJ2-1; 7 nucleotides match TRBD1. Germline V CDR1 and CDR2: PRHDT, FYEKMQ (reference sequence). V shed 0 bases and J 10 bases; nucleotides not matched to a gene: 15. This CDR3 has 17 amino acids. The CDR3 protein is CASSLGWTGLRQLEQFF. CDR3 nucleotides: TGTGCCAGCAGCTTAGGCTGGACAGGACTTCGCCAGCTGGAGCAGTTCTTC.

The chain recombines TRBV15 with TRBJ2-3, with TRBD2 matching 12 bases. The V and J ends lost 8 bases and 1 base, in that order; junction bases with no gene match: 4. Germline V lookup: CDR1 LNHNV, CDR2 YYDKDF (reference sequence). This CDR3 is 15 amino acids long. The DNA of the CDR3 is TGTGCCACCGCCCGGACTAGCGGGGGCACAGATACGCAGTATTTT. This encodes CATARTSGGTDTQYF.

V usage is TRBV6-5 and J usage is TRBJ1-1; D is possibly TRBD1 (5 bases). Germline CDR1 reads MNHEY; CDR2 reads SVGAGI. V was shortened by 6 bases and J by 3 bases, with 14 bases between the two germline ends. CDR3 size: 14 residues. The CDR3 region is CASSLLQGDTEAFF. The CDR3 bases are TGTGCCAGCAGCCTTTTGCAGGGTGACACTGAAGCTTTCTTT.

This clone was detected a few times. This rearrangement joins TRBV27 to TRBJ2-3; possibly TRBD2 for D (5 bases). The V and J ends lost 6 bases and 1 base respectively, with 17 bases between them. Germline V gives CDR1 MNHEY, CDR2 SMNVEV (reference sequence). This CDR3 comprises 16 residues. The CDR3: CASRRTAASGTDTQYF. CDR3 bases: TGTGCCAGCAGACGAACAGCGGCTAGTGGCACAGATACGCAGTATTTT.

This chain connects TRBV13 to TRBJ2-5, with D possibly TRBD1 on 6 matching bases. The V and J ends lost 6 bases and 2 bases respectively, with 22 bases between them. Germline-derived CDR1 and CDR2 are PRHDT and FYEKMQ (reference sequence). This CDR3 region has 17 residues. In DNA form, the CDR3 reads TGTGCCAGCAGTCCAACGGGGTGGGGGCCCCTGCAAGAGACCCAGTACTTC. Translation gives CASSPTGWGPLQETQYF. The whole variable domain, remainder taken from reference TRBV13 and TRBJ2-5, is AAGVIQSPRHLIKEKRETATLKCYPIPRHDTVYWYQQGPGQDPQFLISFYEKMQSDKGSIPDRFSAQQFSDYHSELNMSSLELGDSALYFCASSPTGWGPLQETQYFGPGTRLLVL.

V gene TRBV11-2 combines with J gene TRBJ2-5; D may be TRBD1 (5 bases). The V end lost 2 bases, the J end lost 4 bases, and 11 bases lay between the germline ends. The V gene's germline CDR1 is SGHAT and CDR2 FQNNGV. This CDR3 spans 14 amino acids. This chain's CDR3 is CASSLRRGGETQYF. CDR3 sequence (DNA): TGTGCCAGCAGCTTAAGAAGGGGTGGAGAGACCCAGTACTTC.

The chain combines TRBV5-1 with TRBJ1-2; D perhaps matches TRBD1 (6 bases). V was trimmed by 4 bases and J by 8 bases, leaving 15 bases between them. CDR1 SGHRS and CDR2 YFSETQ come from the germline V gene. This CDR3 is 13 amino acids long. The CDR3 reads CASSPGQREGYTF. CDR3 sequence (DNA): TGCGCCAGCAGCCCCGGACAGAGGGAGGGCTACACCTTC.